The present T cell receptor (beta chain) was sequenced within a study of blood T cell repertoires in COVID-19. Whole-study context: COVID-19 samples collected from the United States, Italy and Spain covered acute and convalescent phases. PBMCs, B-cell-depleted T cells, or T cells provided the cDNA or gDNA that made up the material.

Some clones are missing from TCRdb's copy, which holds only in-frame ones; the method was immunoSEQ multiplex PCR. The table records about 170,000 clones, roughly 90% of them present only once. Trimming took 7 bases from V and 2 from J; bases not matched to a gene: 3. The CDR3 contains 14 residues. Germline assignment: CDR1 MNHEY and CDR2 SMNVEV (reference sequence). Participants, roughly 18 to 90 years old, spanned around 25 US areas. The V gene is TRBV27, the J gene TRBJ2-1, with 9 bases that match TRBD2. The sequenced material came from PBMCs or T cells enriched from blood (not recorded which). This clonotype was sampled from a human donor with acute COVID-19. The donor label of this sample is uncertain. The CDR3 reads CASTAGGTYNEQFF. CDR3 nucleotide sequence: TGTGCCAGCACGGCGGGGGGGACCTACAATGAGCAGTTCTTC.